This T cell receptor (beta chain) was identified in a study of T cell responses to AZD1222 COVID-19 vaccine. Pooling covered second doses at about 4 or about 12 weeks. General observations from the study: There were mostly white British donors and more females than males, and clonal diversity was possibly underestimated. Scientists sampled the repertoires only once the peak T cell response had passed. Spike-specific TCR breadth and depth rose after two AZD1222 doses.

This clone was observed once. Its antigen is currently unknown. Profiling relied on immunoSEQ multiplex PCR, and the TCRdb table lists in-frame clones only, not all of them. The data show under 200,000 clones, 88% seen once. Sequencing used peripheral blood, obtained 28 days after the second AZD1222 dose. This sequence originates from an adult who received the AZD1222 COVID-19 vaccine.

The CDR3 sequence is CASSIRYSNQPQHF. The CDR3 region has the DNA TGTGCCAGTAGTATAAGATATAGCAATCAGCCCCAGCATTTT. The chain is built from TRBV19 and TRBJ1-5; no firm D call. This CDR3 region has 14 residues. Germline V gene lookup returns CDR1 LNHDA and CDR2 SQIVND (reference sequence). The V and J ends lost 2 bases and 0 bases respectively, with 5 bases between them. The full variable domain, its missing parts supplied by reference TRBV19 and TRBJ1-5, is DGGITQSPKYLFRKEGQNVTLSCEQNLNHDAMYWYRQDPGQGLRLIYYSQIVNDFQKGDIAEGYSVSREKKESFPLTVTSAQKNPTAFYLCASSIRYSNQPQHFGDGTRLSIL.